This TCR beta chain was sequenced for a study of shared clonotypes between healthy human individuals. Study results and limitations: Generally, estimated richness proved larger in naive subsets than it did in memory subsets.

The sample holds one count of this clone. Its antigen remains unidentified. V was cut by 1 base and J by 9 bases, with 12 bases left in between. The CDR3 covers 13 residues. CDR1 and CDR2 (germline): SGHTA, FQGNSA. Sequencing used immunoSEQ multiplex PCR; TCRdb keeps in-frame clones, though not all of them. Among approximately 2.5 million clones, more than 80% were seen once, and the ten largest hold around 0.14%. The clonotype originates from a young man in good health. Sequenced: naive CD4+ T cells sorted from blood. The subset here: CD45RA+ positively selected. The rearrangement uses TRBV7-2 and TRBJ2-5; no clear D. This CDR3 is CASSLDGSAAQYF. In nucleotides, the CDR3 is TGTGCCAGCAGCTTAGATGGTAGTGCCGCCCAGTACTTC.